Presented here are 27 T cell receptor beta chains from one specimen sequenced in a study of T cell repertoires in cytomegalovirus infection. Their antigens remain unidentified. One entry per CDR3 protein results from TCRdb running MiXCR on the reads. The sample holds around 300,000 distinct CDR3 sequences, roughly 25% seen once. Sequencing used cultured PBMCs, obtained from culture after CMV antigen stimulation. These receptors originate from a human donor in good health (CMV status not recorded). Some clones in this sample may be carry-over from other donors' samples.

The chain links TRBV27 to TRBJ2-1; the D is unclear. There are 15 residues in the CDR3. Trimming removed 2 bases from V and 0 bases from J, with 8 bases in between. Germline lookup yields CDR1 MNHEY and CDR2 SMNVEV (reference sequence). CDR3: CASSLLPRSYNEQFF. Here the CDR3 DNA reads TGTGCCAGCAGTTTACTTCCGCGCTCCTACAATGAGCAGTTCTTC.

The chain couples TRBV15 to TRBJ2-1, with D possibly being TRBD1 or TRBD2 (5 bases each). The CDR3 is 13 residues long. Germline V CDR1 and CDR2: LNHNV, YYDKDF (reference sequence). The germline V and J ends were trimmed by 0 bases and 15 bases, with 15 bases remaining between them. The CDR3 reads CATSRDPGTRSFF. The DNA of the CDR3 is TGTGCCACCAGCAGAGATCCGGGGACCCGGTCGTTCTTC.

The gene calls are TRBV2 and TRBJ2-1, with a tentative D call TRBD2 (6 bases). Trimming stripped 6 bases from V and 0 bases from J, with 12 bases between. This CDR3 is 15 amino acids long. Germline values: CDR1 SNHLY, CDR2 FYNNEI. The CDR3 loop reads CASRGGLSSYNEQFF. As DNA, the CDR3 is TGTGCCAGCAGGGGGGGACTGAGCTCCTACAATGAGCAGTTCTTC.

This clonotype occurred many times. V is TRBV18 and J is TRBJ2-7; TRBD1 is a possible D gene (6 bases). In germline, CDR1 is KGHSH, CDR2 LQKENI. This CDR3 region has 18 residues. The V and J ends lost 3 bases and 7 bases respectively, with 28 bases between them. CDR3: CASSPRPQGFEGFGEQYV. CDR3 nucleotide sequence: TGTGCCAGCTCACCGCGCCCCCAGGGGTTTGAGGGCTTCGGAGAGCAGTACGTC.

The sample holds many counts of this clonotype. The genes are TRBV7-2 and TRBJ2-4; D perhaps matches TRBD2 (6 bases). Trimming cost V 3 bases and J 2 bases, with 11 bases left between them. Germline assignment: CDR1 SGHTA and CDR2 FQGNSA. The CDR3 loop spans 15 amino acids. The CDR3 DNA reads as TGTGCCAGCAGCTTGGCGGGAAGGTCCAAAAACATTCAGTACTTC. Protein: CASSLAGRSKNIQYF. The full variable domain, its missing parts supplied by reference TRBV7-2 and TRBJ2-4, is GAGVSQSPSNKVTEKGKDVELRCDPISGHTALYWYRQSLGQGLEFLIYFQGNSAPDKSGLPSDRFSAERTGGSVSTLTIQRTQQEDSAVYLCASSLAGRSKNIQYFGAGTRLSVL.

The DNA for the CDR3 is TGCAGTGCTAGTTATCCTAGCGGCCACACAGATACGCAGTATTTT. Its protein is CSASYPSGHTDTQYF. The J gene is TRBJ2-3, the V gene TRBV20-1; 7 nucleotides align to TRBD2. In germline, CDR1 is DFQATT, CDR2 SNEGSKA (reference sequence). The V and J ends lost 3 bases and 2 bases, in that order; junction bases with no gene match: 8. The CDR3 covers 15 residues.

This clonotype turned up a few times. The rearrangement links TRBV6-6 to TRBJ2-5; 7 nucleotides line up with TRBD2. V trimming: 5 bases; J trimming: 5 bases; junction bases outside the gene matches: 14. Germline V gives CDR1 MNHNY, CDR2 SVGAGI (reference sequence). The CDR3 has 16 amino acids. The CDR3 loop reads CASSASIAGQGETQYF. The CDR3, as DNA: TGTGCCAGCAGTGCCTCCATAGCGGGCCAAGGGGAGACCCAGTACTTC.

This clonotype was observed a handful of times. V and J are TRBV27 and TRBJ1-1; tentative D call: TRBD1 (5 bases). With 3 bases removed from V and 1 base from J, the gap between germline ends came to 12 bases. The CDR3 loop spans 15 amino acids. The germline CDR1 and CDR2 sequences are MNHEY and SMNVEV (reference sequence). The CDR3: CASSFYGGENTEAFF. Written as DNA, the CDR3 is TGTGCCAGCAGTTTTTACGGGGGGGAGAACACTGAAGCTTTCTTT.

This clonotype was seen only a few times. The chain has TRBV7-9 and TRBJ1-4, with TRBD1 matching over 8 bases. The CDR3 runs to 17 residues. CDR1 and CDR2 (germline): SEHNR, FQNEAQ (reference sequence). Trimming removed 4 bases from V and 4 bases from J; junction bases left unmatched: 11. The CDR3 loop is CASSSEAQGASNEKLFF. The CDR3 DNA reads as TGTGCCAGCAGCTCTGAAGCGCAGGGGGCAAGTAATGAAAAACTGTTTTTT.

This clonotype came up many times. The chain is built from TRBV10-1 and TRBJ2-3; D unresolved. Germline CDR1 reads WNHNN; CDR2 reads SYGVQD (reference sequence). Trimming stripped 2 bases from V and 7 bases from J, with 7 bases between. This CDR3 is 12 amino acids long. The CDR3 spells CASSEQGNTQYF. CDR3 DNA: TGCGCCAGCAGTGAGCAAGGAAATACGCAGTATTTT.

This sequence joins TRBV6-9 and TRBJ2-3; 9 nucleotides agree with TRBD1. Trimming cost V 5 bases and J 5 bases; bases outside gene matches: 14. The CDR3 loop spans 17 amino acids. Looked up from germline, CDR1 is MNHGY and CDR2 is SVAAGI. This CDR3 is CASSPPSGTGSVDTQYF. The CDR3 DNA follows: TGTGCCAGCAGTCCCCCCTCCGGGACAGGGAGCGTAGATACGCAGTATTTT.

This clonotype was observed a handful of times. The genes are TRBV7-9 and TRBJ1-4; D is unclear. The CDR3 is made up of 12 amino acids. Germline V CDR1 and CDR2: SEHNR, FQNEAQ (reference sequence). V dropped 4 bases and J dropped 7 bases, with 7 bases sitting between them. The CDR3 bases are TGTGCCAGCAGCTCGCCCCGTGAAAAACTGTTTTTT. Translated, it gives CASSSPREKLFF.

The chain employs TRBV12-3 or TRBV12-4 and TRBJ1-6, with 7 bases that match TRBD1. The length of the CDR3 is 13 residues. V was pared by 4 bases and J by 9 bases, with 3 bases of the junction left unmatched. CDR3 DNA: TGTGCCAGCAGTTCGGGACAGCCTTCACCCCTCCACTTT. This sequence encodes CASSSGQPSPLHF.

This clonotype has just a few counts. CDR3 sequence reads: CASSQDLGNTEAFF. The CDR3 nucleotides are TGCGCCAGCAGCCAAGATCTGGGTAACACTGAAGCTTTCTTT. The chain uses TRBV4-3 and TRBJ1-1; D ambiguous. This CDR3 comprises 14 residues. Looked up from germline, CDR1 is LGHNA and CDR2 is YSLEER. Trimming pared 0 bases from V and 2 bases from J, leaving 7 bases between.

This clonotype was picked up one time. V gene TRBV10-3 combines with J gene TRBJ1-3, with D perhaps TRBD1 (5 bases). The CDR3 consists of 16 residues. With 3 bases removed from V and 1 base from J, the gap between germline ends came to 13 bases. CDR1 is ENHRY, CDR2 SYGVKD, per germline. The CDR3 loop is CAISDEGPGSGNTIYF. The CDR3 nucleotides read TGTGCCATCAGTGATGAGGGGCCAGGATCTGGAAACACCATATATTTT.

This clonotype has a count of ten or more. The gene calls are TRBV7-2 and TRBJ2-2, with D unresolved. The CDR3 has 16 amino acids. The V gene lost 1 base and the J gene lost 4 bases, with 13 bases spanning the gap. The V gene's germline CDR1 is SGHTA and CDR2 FQGNSA. This CDR3 reads CASSLEGPAPTGELFF. The CDR3, as DNA: TGTGCCAGCAGCTTAGAAGGGCCAGCCCCCACCGGGGAGCTGTTTTTT.

This chain uses TRBV19 with TRBJ2-7; possibly TRBD1 for D (5 bases). Germline V gene sequence: CDR1 LNHDA, CDR2 SQIVND (reference sequence). The CDR3 runs 15 residues. With 5 bases removed from V and 2 bases from J, the gap between germline ends came to 16 bases. CDR3 coding DNA: TGTGCCAGTAGTTATCAGGCAGGGCTAGCCTACGAGCAGTACTTC. It encodes CASSYQAGLAYEQYF.

There are a few counts of this clonotype. The rearrangement links TRBV6-1 to TRBJ2-1; a possible D gene is TRBD1 (6 bases). Germline-derived CDR1 and CDR2 are MNHNS and SASEGT. Deletions cut 0 bases from V and 0 bases from J, with 9 bases between. The CDR3 extends over 16 amino acids. CDR3 sequence: CASSEARGYSYNEQFF. CDR3 DNA: TGTGCCAGCAGTGAAGCAAGGGGGTACTCCTACAATGAGCAGTTCTTC.

This clonotype was counted many times. The J gene is TRBJ1-6, the V gene TRBV11-2; D uncertain. The V end was cut by 2 bases, the J end by 9 bases, with 11 bases between. CDR1 and CDR2 from the germline V gene are SGHAT and FQNNGV. CDR3 size: 14 residues. The CDR3 DNA reads TGTGCCAGCAGCTTAACTGACGGCGGTTCACCCCTCCACTTT. This gives the protein CASSLTDGGSPLHF.

This clonotype was found a few times. The J gene is TRBJ2-1, the V gene TRBV12-3 or TRBV12-4; tentatively, D is TRBD2 (6 bases). This CDR3 spans 16 amino acids. The V end lost 8 bases, the J end lost 4 bases, and 21 bases lay between the germline ends. The CDR3 region has the DNA TGTGCCAGCGGCACCTCGCGAGGACGGGGGTACAATGAGCAGTTCTTC. It codes for CASGTSRGRGYNEQFF.

This clonotype has a single count. J is TRBJ2-3 and V is TRBV4-1, with 16 bases lining up with TRBD2. CDR1 and CDR2 from the germline V gene are MGHRA and YSYEKL. The CDR3 has 18 residues. J gave up 0 bases and V 4 bases, and 4 bases lay outside the gene matches. The CDR3 protein is CASSPGLAGGLSTDTQYF. CDR3 sequence (DNA): TGCGCCAGCAGCCCGGGACTAGCGGGAGGGCTTAGCACAGATACGCAGTATTTT.

This sequence joins TRBV18 and TRBJ1-3; 8 nucleotides agree with TRBD1. Germline V gene lookup returns CDR1 KGHSH and CDR2 LQKENI. The V segment lost 3 bases and the J segment 2 bases; nucleotides outside the gene matches: 9. The CDR3 length is 17 residues. The CDR3 bases are TGTGCCAGCTCACCTACCGGACAGGGAGCAGCTGGAAACACCATATATTTT. It specifies CASSPTGQGAAGNTIYF.

The V and J genes are TRBV7-7 and TRBJ2-1; 11 positions agree with TRBD2. Germline trimming cut 5 bases from V and 7 bases from J; bases unmatched to any gene: 10. This CDR3 contains 16 residues. Germline lookup yields CDR1 SSHAT and CDR2 FNYEAQ (reference sequence). CDR3 amino acids: CASSEELAGVSNEQFF. CDR3 nucleotide sequence: TGTGCCAGCAGCGAAGAACTAGCGGGAGTCAGTAATGAGCAGTTCTTC.

This chain uses TRBV11-2 with TRBJ2-5; D is uncertain. Trimming removed 2 bases at V and 5 bases at J, with 9 bases between. The CDR3 has 13 amino acids. In germline, CDR1 is SGHAT, CDR2 FQNNGV. The CDR3 protein is CASSLSWVETQYF. The CDR3, as DNA: TGTGCCAGCAGCTTAAGCTGGGTGGAGACCCAGTACTTC. The variable domain in full, completed from reference TRBV11-2 and TRBJ2-5, reads EAGVAQSPRYKIIEKRQSVAFWCNPISGHATLYWYQQILGQGPKLLIQFQNNGVVDDSQLPKDRFSAERLKGVDSTLKIQPAKLEDSAVYLCASSLSWVETQYFGPGTRLLVL.

The chain uses TRBV5-1 and TRBJ2-2, with 9 bases matching TRBD1. V shed 4 bases, J shed 1 base, and the junction held 5 bases outside the gene matches. The CDR3 sequence is 16 residues long. CDR1 SGHRS and CDR2 YFSETQ come from the germline V gene. The CDR3 DNA reads TGCGCCAGCAGCCCCTGGGGACAGGGGAACACCGGGGAGCTGTTTTTT. It encodes CASSPWGQGNTGELFF. Drawing the rest from reference TRBV5-1 and TRBJ2-2, the complete variable domain is KAGVTQTPRYLIKTRGQQVTLSCSPISGHRSVSWYQQTPGQGLQFLFEYFSETQRNKGNFPGRFSGRQFSNSRSEMNVSTLELGDSALYLCASSPWGQGNTGELFFGEGSRLTVL.

V gene TRBV7-4 combines with J gene TRBJ2-1; 8 bases align to TRBD2. This CDR3 comprises 15 residues. Trimming took 2 bases from V and 8 from J; bases not matched to a gene: 8. The germline gives CDR1 SGHVT, CDR2 SQSDAQ. The CDR3 reads CASSLNREGQDEQFF. The CDR3 DNA reads as TGTGCCAGCAGCTTAAACCGGGAGGGCCAAGATGAGCAGTTCTTC.

This clonotype was recorded many times. The chain employs TRBV7-2 and TRBJ1-2, with no clear D. Germline loops: CDR1 SGHTA, CDR2 FQGNSA. V dropped 2 bases and J dropped 1 base, with 8 bases sitting between them. The CDR3 spans 14 residues. CDR3 loop: CASSLYQYNYGYTF. The CDR3 DNA reads as TGTGCCAGCAGCTTATATCAGTATAACTATGGCTACACCTTC. The whole variable domain, remainder taken from reference TRBV7-2 and TRBJ1-2, is GAGVSQSPSNKVTEKGKDVELRCDPISGHTALYWYRQSLGQGLEFLIYFQGNSAPDKSGLPSDRFSAERTGGSVSTLTIQRTQQEDSAVYLCASSLYQYNYGYTFGSGTRLTVV.